This T cell receptor beta chain came from a study of blood T cell repertoires in COVID-19. In the study overall: There were acute and convalescent COVID-19 samples, and they came from the United States, Italy and Spain.

TCRdb keeps only in-frame clones here, not all; method: immunoSEQ multiplex PCR. Altogether approximately 200,000 clones are present, around 90% being singletons, with the ten largest covering 7% to 8.5%. This clone was seen only once. Sequenced input: PBMCs or T cells enriched from blood (not recorded which). The sequence derives from a man aged 30 to 45 in a cohort exposed to, infected with or recovered from COVID-19 (not recorded which).

This chain's CDR3 is CASSAQDRGDTEAFF. Here the CDR3 DNA reads TGTGCCAGCAGCGCCCAAGACAGGGGCGACACTGAAGCTTTCTTT. The rearrangement joins TRBV9 to TRBJ1-1; TRBD1 matches 8 bases. Germline V gene lookup returns CDR1 SGDLS and CDR2 YYNGEE. The CDR3 is 15 residues long. The ends lost 3 bases at V and 3 bases at J; junction bases unmatched: 7.